Below are 13 T cell receptor beta chains sequenced from a single sample in a study of coeliac disease. Sequencing used immunoSEQ multiplex PCR; TCRdb keeps in-frame clones, though not all of them. The sample carries around 5,800 clones, roughly 70% recorded once. The sequenced material came from lymphocytes from the gut lamina propria. The receptors were sampled from an older man with active celiac disease.

The chain combines TRBV18 with TRBJ1-3; 7 bases match TRBD1. The CDR3 length is 15 residues. CDR1 and CDR2 from the germline V gene are KGHSH and LQKENI. With V trimmed by 5 bases and J by 4 bases, 8 bases remained unmatched. CDR3 sequence reads: CASSGVGTAGNTIYF. CDR3 DNA sequence: TGTGCCAGCTCAGGAGTCGGGACAGCCGGAAACACCATATATTTT.

This clone was seen a few times. The CDR3 bases are TGTGCCAGTACCGCGACAGGGGACTATGGCTACACCTTC. Protein sequence: CASTATGDYGYTF. The chain uses TRBV19 and TRBJ1-2; 8 nucleotides agree with TRBD1. Germline V gene data show CDR1 as LNHDA and CDR2 as SQIVND (reference sequence). This CDR3 comprises 13 residues. The V gene end was trimmed by 7 bases and the J gene end by 3 bases; junction bases not matched to a gene: 4.

The chain links TRBV7-8 to TRBJ2-3; D is unresolved. The CDR3 runs 15 residues. Trimming cost V 5 bases and J 4 bases, with 16 bases left between them. The germline V gene has CDR1 SGHVS and CDR2 FQNEAQ. The DNA for the CDR3 is TGTGCCAGCAGCCTCATTGGTAGAGTCGCAGATACGCAGTATTTT. This translates into CASSLIGRVADTQYF. The complete variable domain, with remaining parts taken from reference TRBV7-8 and TRBJ2-3, reads GAGVSQSPRYKVAKRGQDVALRCDPISGHVSLFWYQQALGQGPEFLTYFQNEAQLDKSGLPSDRFFAERPEGSVSTLKIQRTQQEDSAVYLCASSLIGRVADTQYFGPGTRLTVL.

This clone occurred a few times. Other DNA sequences in this specimen translate into the identical CDR3. CDR3 amino acids: CASSVAGGGTDTQYF. In DNA, the CDR3 is TGTGCCAGCAGCGTAGCGGGAGGGGGCACAGATACGCAGTATTTT. This chain connects TRBV9 to TRBJ2-3, with 8 bases aligning to TRBD2. Germline V gene data show CDR1 as SGDLS and CDR2 as YYNGEE. The junction had 1 base not matched to a gene; V was cut back by 0 bases and J by 1 base. The CDR3 is 15 amino acids.

The chain couples TRBV29-1 to TRBJ2-7, with 14 bases that match TRBD2. The CDR3 is made up of 15 amino acids. Germline V gene lookup returns CDR1 SQVTM and CDR2 ANQGSEA. V shed 4 bases, J shed 6 bases, and the junction held 8 bases outside the gene matches. The DNA for the CDR3 is TGCAGCGTTGTCGGGACTAGCGGGAGATTCGGCGAGCAGTACTTC. Translated: CSVVGTSGRFGEQYF.

The chain couples TRBV4-1 to TRBJ1-4, with TRBD1 identical over 12 bases. Germline CDR1 is MGHRA and CDR2 is YSYEKL. This CDR3 has 21 amino acids. J gave up 1 base and V 0 bases, and 12 bases lay outside the gene matches. As DNA, the CDR3 is TGCGCCAGCAGCCAAGAAAAGGTCGGGACAGGGGGCGCTGGAACTAATGAAAAACTGTTTTTT. This translates into CASSQEKVGTGGAGTNEKLFF.

As regards this clone: At one end, the junction sequence differs from germline, possibly due to a read error. The chain combines TRBV13 with TRBJ2-5; 9 bases are shared with TRBD2. The CDR3 extends over 17 amino acids. Germline CDR1 and CDR2: PRHDT and FYEKMQ (reference sequence). CDR3 nucleotide sequence: TGTGCCGGCAGCTTAGAAGGCGGGGGGGCCGGGAAGGAGACCCAGTACTTC. Protein product: CAGSLEGGGAGKETQYF.

The V call is TRBV30, the J call TRBJ2-1, with D possibly being TRBD1 (5 bases). V lost 0 bases and J 12 bases, leaving 9 bases between the germline ends. This CDR3 contains 11 residues. Germline CDR1 reads GTSNPN; CDR2 reads SVGIG (reference sequence). CDR3 protein: CAWSVQARQFF. Here the CDR3 DNA reads TGTGCCTGGAGTGTACAGGCCCGGCAGTTCTTC.

This clone occurred a few times. This sequence joins TRBV28 and TRBJ2-7, with D perhaps matching TRBD2 (5 bases). CDR1 and CDR2 from the germline V gene are MDHEN and SYDVKM. The CDR3 loop spans 14 amino acids. With 6 bases removed from V and 2 bases from J, the gap between germline ends came to 14 bases. CDR3 in amino acids: CASRRAPPPYEQYF. Written as DNA, the CDR3 is TGTGCCAGCAGGCGGGCCCCCCCTCCCTACGAGCAGTACTTC. Full variable domain (missing parts from reference TRBV28 and TRBJ2-7): DVKVTQSSRYLVKRTGEKVFLECVQDMDHENMFWYRQDPGLGLRLIYFSYDVKMKEKGDIPEGYSVSREKKERFSLILESASTNQTSMYLCASRRAPPPYEQYFGPGTRLTVT.

The genes are TRBV18 and TRBJ1-5; perhaps TRBD1 as D (6 bases). The germline V and J ends were trimmed by 3 bases and 0 bases, with 15 bases remaining between them. Looked up from germline, CDR1 is KGHSH and CDR2 is LQKENI. The CDR3 spans 17 residues. The CDR3: CASSPGHSSYSNQPQHF. In nucleotides, the CDR3 is TGTGCCAGCTCACCGGGACATAGTTCATATAGCAATCAGCCCCAGCATTTT.

The chain uses TRBV14 and TRBJ2-3, with TRBD1 matching over 8 bases. The CDR3 runs to 15 residues. Germline V gene lookup returns CDR1 SGHDN and CDR2 FVKESK. Trimming removed 4 bases from V and 0 bases from J; junction bases left unmatched: 3. The CDR3 is CASSRDRGSTDTQYF. CDR3 bases: TGTGCCAGCAGCCGCGACAGGGGAAGCACAGATACGCAGTATTTT.

This chain joins TRBV18 and TRBJ2-7; D call uncertain. The CDR3 loop spans 14 amino acids. Germline V gives CDR1 KGHSH, CDR2 LQKENI. V lost 6 bases to trimming and J lost 1 base, with 13 bases between them. CDR3 DNA: TGTGCCAGCTCGTCCCAATCGCGGTCCTACGAGCAGTACTTC. Amino acids: CASSSQSRSYEQYF. Supplemented by reference TRBV18 and TRBJ2-7, the full variable domain reads NAGVMQNPRHLVRRRGQEARLRCSPMKGHSHVYWYRQLPEEGLKFMVYLQKENIIDESGMPKERFSAEFPKEGPSILRIQQVVRGDSAAYFCASSSQSRSYEQYFGPGTRLTVT.

V usage is TRBV18 and J usage is TRBJ2-3; 13 nucleotides match TRBD2. J gave up 2 bases and V 2 bases, and 4 bases lay outside the gene matches. This CDR3 comprises 17 residues. Germline V lookup: CDR1 KGHSH, CDR2 LQKENI. The CDR3 DNA is TGTGCCAGCTCACCAGGGACTAGCGGGGCTTTCACAGATACGCAGTATTTT. This sequence encodes CASSPGTSGAFTDTQYF.